The 31 T cell receptor beta chains below all came from one sample that was sequenced in a study of CD8+CD57+ T cells in acquired aplastic anemia. CD8+CD57+ cell expansion, shown by flow cytometry, had occurred in the patients selected for sequencing. Genomic DNA constituted the template upon which TCR beta VDJ and CDR3 profiling was performed. TCRdb ran MiXCR on the reads and lists one entry per CDR3 protein. The data show 250,000 to 350,000 distinct CDR3 sequences, approximately 57% seen once. The sequencing input was sorted CD4+, CD8+, or CD8+CD57+ T cells (not recorded which) from PBMCs. The receptor source for this set is a human donor with aplastic anemia.

This clonotype was observed a single time. The genes are TRBV19 and TRBJ2-5; 7 bases fit TRBD2. The CDR3 totals 16 residues. The trim removed 3 bases at V and 4 bases at J, leaving 11 bases unmatched. Germline lookup yields CDR1 LNHDA and CDR2 SQIVND (reference sequence). The CDR3 here is CASSISGRGGRETQYF. CDR3 coding DNA: TGTGCCAGTAGTATCTCCGGGCGGGGAGGGCGAGAGACCCAGTACTTC.

This clonotype was observed many times. The chain uses TRBV6-5 and TRBJ2-7, with TRBD2 as a possible D gene (6 bases). The V and J ends lost 5 bases and 2 bases respectively, with 19 bases between them. The germline gives CDR1 MNHEY, CDR2 SVGAGI. This CDR3 is built from 16 residues. CDR3: CASSAPGRGLTYEQYF. DNA for the CDR3: TGTGCCAGCAGTGCCCCAGGGCGCGGACTAACCTACGAGCAGTACTTC.

This clonotype was detected a few times. The chain uses TRBV14 and TRBJ1-1; tentative D call: TRBD1 (5 bases). This CDR3 region has 14 residues. Trimming cost V 4 bases and J 4 bases, with 13 bases left between them. Germline CDR1 reads SGHDN; CDR2 reads FVKESK. In nucleotides, the CDR3 is TGTGCCAGCAGCCGATGGGGGACGGTCACTGAAGCTTTCTTT. Protein product: CASSRWGTVTEAFF.

J is TRBJ1-1 and V is TRBV7-9, with 8 positions matching TRBD1. This CDR3 has 15 residues. V was pared by 6 bases and J by 6 bases, with 12 bases of the junction left unmatched. Per the germline V gene, CDR1 is SEHNR and CDR2 is FQNEAQ (reference sequence). DNA for the CDR3: TGTGCCAGCAGACGCGAGAGACAGGGGAGCCCTGAAGCTTTCTTT. Protein: CASRRERQGSPEAFF.

The chain links TRBV2 to TRBJ2-3, with TRBD2 identical over 15 bases. V lost 7 bases and J lost 6; bases outside the gene matches: 5. CDR3 size: 15 residues. Germline-derived CDR1 and CDR2 are SNHLY and FYNNEI. CDR3 bases: TGTGCCAGCACGGGACTAGCGGGGGGCGGGGATACGCAGTATTTT. Its protein product is CASTGLAGGGDTQYF. The variable domain in full, with the rest retrieved from reference TRBV2 and TRBJ2-3, is EPEVTQTPSHQVTQMGQEVILRCVPISNHLYFYWYRQILGQKVEFLVSFYNNEISEKSEIFDDQFSVERPDGSNFTLKIRSTKLEDSAMYFCASTGLAGGGDTQYFGPGTRLTVL.

This clonotype has a count of ten or more. V and J are TRBV27 and TRBJ2-1; D gene uncertain. This CDR3 is 15 amino acids long. CDR1 MNHEY and CDR2 SMNVEV come from the germline V gene (reference sequence). V lost 0 bases and J 5 bases, leaving 11 bases between the germline ends. CDR3: CASSLSGVSHNEQFF. For the CDR3, the DNA is TGTGCCAGCAGTTTATCGGGTGTCTCGCACAATGAGCAGTTCTTC.

The chain joins TRBV29-1 to TRBJ1-6, with a weak D call TRBD1 (5 bases). The germline V and J ends were trimmed by 5 bases and 8 bases, with 16 bases remaining between them. Germline V gene sequence: CDR1 SQVTM, CDR2 ANQGSEA. The CDR3 extends over 14 amino acids. The CDR3 region is CSVRGRAIDSPLHF. CDR3 DNA: TGCAGCGTTAGGGGCCGCGCAATAGATTCACCCCTCCACTTT.

The rearrangement links TRBV15 to TRBJ2-2; D is perhaps TRBD2 (6 bases). Germline values: CDR1 LNHNV, CDR2 YYDKDF (reference sequence). The CDR3 is 16 amino acids. Trimming removed 0 bases at V and 5 bases at J, with 13 bases between. The CDR3 loop reads CATSRDSRGQTGELFF. CDR3 nucleotide sequence: TGTGCCACCAGCAGAGACTCGCGGGGCCAGACCGGGGAGCTGTTTTTT.

This chain uses TRBV20-1 with TRBJ2-1; 8 bases line up with TRBD2. Germline V gives CDR1 DFQATT, CDR2 SNEGSKA (reference sequence). Trimming took 5 bases from V and 8 from J; bases not matched to a gene: 8. The CDR3 covers 13 residues. The CDR3 DNA sequence: TGCAGTGCTCCAGCGGGAGTCAAGGATGAGCAGTTCTTC. It yields the protein CSAPAGVKDEQFF.

The genes are TRBV2 and TRBJ1-2; D may be TRBD1 (5 bases). Looked up from germline, CDR1 is SNHLY and CDR2 is FYNNEI. Trimming removed 6 bases at V and 4 bases at J, with 6 bases between. The CDR3 contains 11 residues. CDR3 sequence reads: CASRDTYGYTF. In DNA, the CDR3 is TGTGCCAGCAGGGACACCTATGGCTACACCTTC. The full variable domain, rest sourced from reference TRBV2 and TRBJ1-2, is EPEVTQTPSHQVTQMGQEVILRCVPISNHLYFYWYRQILGQKVEFLVSFYNNEISEKSEIFDDQFSVERPDGSNFTLKIRSTKLEDSAMYFCASRDTYGYTFGSGTRLTVV.

The sample holds a few counts of this clonotype. The CDR3 DNA follows: TGTGCCAGCAGCTTATCGGACAGCGTATCCTACGAGCAGTACTTC. Amino acids: CASSLSDSVSYEQYF. The chain recombines TRBV7-6 with TRBJ2-7; TRBD1 is a possible D gene (6 bases). The V gene's germline CDR1 is SGHVS and CDR2 FNYEAQ. V was clipped by 2 bases and J by 1 base, with 12 bases between them. The CDR3 runs to 15 residues.

V usage is TRBV15 and J usage is TRBJ1-5; TRBD1 agrees at 7 bases. After removal of 2 bases from V and 2 bases from J, the junction contained 6 bases not matched to a gene. This CDR3 has 16 amino acids. Germline assignment: CDR1 LNHNV and CDR2 YYDKDF (reference sequence). CDR3 in DNA: TGTGCCACCAGCAGACGGGACAGAACACGCAATCAGCCCCAGCATTTT. Translation gives CATSRRDRTRNQPQHF.

V and J are TRBV5-4 and TRBJ2-7, with D tentatively TRBD1 (6 bases). CDR1 and CDR2 from the germline V gene are SGHNT and YYREEE (reference sequence). There are 13 residues in the CDR3. V shed 4 bases and J shed 6 bases, with 14 bases lying between them. The CDR3, as DNA: TGTGCCAGCAGCGCAGACAGGTTTGGCGAGCAGTACTTC. Its translation: CASSADRFGEQYF.

This chain links TRBV9 with TRBJ2-7, with D tentatively TRBD1 or TRBD2 (5 bases each). The CDR3 sequence is 15 residues long. The ends were cut back, 0 bases at V and 0 bases at J, with 10 bases in the middle. Looked up from germline, CDR1 is SGDLS and CDR2 is YYNGEE. CDR3 sequence: CASSVAPGSSYEQYF. Written as DNA, the CDR3 is TGTGCCAGCAGCGTAGCTCCAGGGAGCTCCTACGAGCAGTACTTC. Full variable domain (rest looked up from reference TRBV9 and TRBJ2-7): DSGVTQTPKHLITATGQRVTLRCSPRSGDLSVYWYQQSLDQGLQFLIQYYNGEERAKGNILERFSAQQFPDLHSELNLSSLELGDSALYFCASSVAPGSSYEQYFGPGTRLTVT.

This chain uses TRBV7-4 with TRBJ1-3, with 9 bases that match TRBD1. The CDR3 covers 16 residues. Germline values: CDR1 SGHVT, CDR2 SQSDAQ. V lost 1 base, J lost 3 bases, and 4 bases stayed unmatched. In DNA, the CDR3 is TGTGCCAGCAGCTTAGATGGGACAGGGAGTGGAAACACCATATATTTT. Translating it yields CASSLDGTGSGNTIYF.

J is TRBJ2-3 and V is TRBV19; no clear D gene. Germline CDR1 is LNHDA and CDR2 is SQIVND (reference sequence). This CDR3 is 11 amino acids long. CDR3 sequence: CARVSTDTQYF. The CDR3 nucleotides are TGTGCTAGAGTTAGCACAGATACGCAGTATTTT.

The J gene is TRBJ2-7, the V gene TRBV10-3; 12 bases line up with TRBD2. CDR3 length: 14 amino acids. V lost 6 bases, J lost 4 bases, and 4 bases stayed unmatched. Germline V lookup: CDR1 ENHRY, CDR2 SYGVKD. CDR3 protein: CAIRTSGSAYEQYF. The CDR3 DNA reads TGTGCCATCAGGACTAGCGGGAGTGCGTACGAGCAGTACTTC.

J is TRBJ2-7 and V is TRBV20-1; 8 bases are a match to TRBD2. The CDR3 is made up of 13 amino acids. V shed 2 bases, J shed 2 bases, and the junction held 2 bases outside the gene matches. Germline CDR1 reads DFQATT; CDR2 reads SNEGSKA (reference sequence). CDR3 sequence (DNA): TGCAGTGCTAGACTAGCGGGCACCTACGAGCAGTACTTC. It codes for CSARLAGTYEQYF.

This clonotype was recorded a few times. V is TRBV6-1 and J is TRBJ2-1, with 9 bases matching TRBD2. CDR3 length equals 15 residues. Looked up from germline, CDR1 is MNHNS and CDR2 is SASEGT. With V trimmed by 5 bases and J by 3 bases, 5 bases remained unmatched. The CDR3 loop is CASSYSTSGYNEQFF. CDR3 coding DNA: TGTGCCAGCAGTTACTCGACTAGCGGCTACAATGAGCAGTTCTTC.

The rearrangement links TRBV19 to TRBJ2-2; D unclear. V lost 6 bases and J lost 0, with 8 bases in between. CDR1 and CDR2 (germline): LNHDA, SQIVND (reference sequence). The CDR3 is made up of 14 amino acids. The CDR3 DNA reads as TGTGCCAGTAGCTTACGGTCGAACACCGGGGAGCTGTTTTTT. Amino acid sequence: CASSLRSNTGELFF.

This chain links TRBV12-3 or TRBV12-4 with TRBJ1-6, with 7 bases fitting TRBD1. Unmatched junction bases numbered 4, after V lost 2 bases and J lost 9 bases. CDR3 length: 14 amino acids. CDR3 in DNA: TGTGCCAGCAGTTTAAGGGCAGGGGGTTCACCCCTCCACTTT. Translation gives CASSLRAGGSPLHF.

The V gene is TRBV20-1, the J gene TRBJ2-7, with TRBD2 matching 14 bases. With V trimmed by 5 bases and J by 3 bases, 3 bases remained unmatched. The length of the CDR3 is 14 residues. Germline CDR1 is DFQATT and CDR2 is SNEGSKA (reference sequence). In nucleotides, the CDR3 is TGCAGTGCTGATGGGACTAGCGGGGGCTACGAGCAGTACTTC. Its protein is CSADGTSGGYEQYF.

This clonotype has at least ten counts. The chain recombines TRBV7-9 with TRBJ2-4; 7 bases line up with TRBD2. Trimming cost V 3 bases and J 7 bases; bases outside gene matches: 0. The CDR3 is 12 amino acids. Germline CDR1 reads SEHNR; CDR2 reads FQNEAQ (reference sequence). The CDR3: CASSLGGNIQYF. The CDR3, as DNA: TGTGCCAGCAGCTTGGGGGGGAACATTCAGTACTTC.

In this sample, this clonotype turned up many times. The chain couples TRBV6-5 to TRBJ2-1; 12 bases line up with TRBD2. V gave up 6 bases and J gave up 8 bases; unmatched junction bases: 8. The CDR3 loop spans 15 amino acids. CDR1 and CDR2 from the germline V gene are MNHEY and SVGAGI. The CDR3 DNA reads as TGTGCCAGCAGCCCCAGGACTAGCGGGGCTTATGAGCAGTTCTTC. It translates to CASSPRTSGAYEQFF.

V is TRBV4-1 and J is TRBJ2-1; either TRBD1 or TRBD2 may fit D (5 bases each). Germline V gene lookup returns CDR1 MGHRA and CDR2 YSYEKL. With 3 bases removed from V and 0 bases from J, the gap between germline ends came to 15 bases. The CDR3 spans 17 residues. CDR3 protein: CASSHVDLGVSYNEQFF. CDR3 coding DNA: TGCGCCAGCAGCCACGTCGACTTGGGGGTCTCCTACAATGAGCAGTTCTTC.

Turning to this clonotype: A much larger clone differs by one base, so this may be a read error. This chain links TRBV6-5 with TRBJ1-1; D unresolved. The CDR3 has 12 residues. CDR1 and CDR2 (germline): MNHEY, SVGAGI. For the CDR3, the DNA is TGTGCCATCAGTTTGGCTGGGATTGGAACTTTCTTT. This codes for CAISLAGIGTFF.

On this clonotype: A read error may account for a junction end that differs from germline. The chain carries TRBV19 and TRBJ2-3; D ambiguous. The V gene's germline CDR1 is LNHDA and CDR2 SQIVND (reference sequence). The CDR3 spans 15 residues. The CDR3 protein is CASSIQSRSTDTLYF. CDR3 bases: TGTGCCAGTAGTATCCAGTCCAGAAGCACAGATACGCTGTATTTT.

This clonotype has just a few counts. The V gene is TRBV7-2, the J gene TRBJ2-1, with TRBD2 matching over 9 bases. J was trimmed by 4 bases and V by 5 bases; bases with no gene match: 9. CDR1 is SGHTA and CDR2 is FQGNSA in the germline V gene. The CDR3 spans 16 residues. The CDR3 region is CASSPAGGGAYNEQFF. The CDR3 DNA reads as TGTGCCAGCAGCCCGGCGGGCGGGGGGGCGTACAATGAGCAGTTCTTC.

This clonotype has a handful of counts. This chain uses TRBV20-1 with TRBJ2-1; tentatively, D is TRBD1 (5 bases). V dropped 3 bases and J dropped 12 bases, with 12 bases sitting between them. The CDR3 sequence is 11 residues long. CDR1 DFQATT and CDR2 SNEGSKA come from the germline V gene (reference sequence). CDR3 nucleotide sequence: TGCAGTGCTAGGGTGGGGCAAGGGCAGTTCTTC. This gives the protein CSARVGQGQFF.

This clonotype was seen a handful of times. At one boundary the junction diverges from the germline segment, which might be a read error. This chain links TRBV6-1 with TRBJ1-2; D is uncertain. The CDR3 consists of 13 residues. Germline CDR1 is MNHNS and CDR2 is SASEGT. For the CDR3, the DNA is TGTGCCATCAGTGAGCATCCGACCGGGAAGGACACCTTC. Translation gives CAISEHPTGKDTF.

The CDR3 DNA sequence: TGTGCCAGCAGTCCAGAACAGTATACTAACTATGGCTACACCTTC. This sequence encodes CASSPEQYTNYGYTF. The chain employs TRBV2 and TRBJ1-2; D gene uncertain. Germline V gives CDR1 SNHLY, CDR2 FYNNEI. The CDR3 consists of 15 residues. Trimming took 5 bases from V and 0 from J, leaving 13 bases between them.